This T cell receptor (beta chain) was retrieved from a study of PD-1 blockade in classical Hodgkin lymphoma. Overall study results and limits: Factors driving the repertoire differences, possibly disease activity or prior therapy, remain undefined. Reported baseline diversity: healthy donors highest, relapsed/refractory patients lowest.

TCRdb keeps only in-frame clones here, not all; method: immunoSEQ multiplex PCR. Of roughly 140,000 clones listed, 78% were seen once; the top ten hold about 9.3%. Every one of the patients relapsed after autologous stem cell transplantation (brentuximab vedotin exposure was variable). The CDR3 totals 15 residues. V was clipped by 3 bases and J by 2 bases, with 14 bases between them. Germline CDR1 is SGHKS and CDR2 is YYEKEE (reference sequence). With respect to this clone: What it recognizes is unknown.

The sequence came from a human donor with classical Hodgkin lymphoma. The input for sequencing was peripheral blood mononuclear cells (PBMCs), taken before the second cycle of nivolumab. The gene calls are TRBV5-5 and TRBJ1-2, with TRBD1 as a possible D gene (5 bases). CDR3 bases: TGTGCCAGCAGCTCCACACCTAGGGGAAACTATGGCTACACCTTC. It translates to CASSSTPRGNYGYTF.